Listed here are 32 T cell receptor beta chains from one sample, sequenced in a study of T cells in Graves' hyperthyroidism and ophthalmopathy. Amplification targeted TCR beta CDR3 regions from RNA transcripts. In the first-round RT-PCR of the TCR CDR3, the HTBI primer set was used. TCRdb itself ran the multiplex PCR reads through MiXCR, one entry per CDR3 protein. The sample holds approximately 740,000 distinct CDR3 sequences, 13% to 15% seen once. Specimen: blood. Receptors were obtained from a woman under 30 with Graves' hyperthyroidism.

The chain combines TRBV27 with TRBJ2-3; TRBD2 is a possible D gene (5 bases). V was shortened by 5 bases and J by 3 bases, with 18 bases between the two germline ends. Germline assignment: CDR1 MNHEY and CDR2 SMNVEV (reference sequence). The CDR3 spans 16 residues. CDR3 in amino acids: CASSTSRTGRTDTQYF. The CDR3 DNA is TGTGCCAGCAGTACAAGTCGGACTGGGCGGACAGATACGCAGTATTTT.

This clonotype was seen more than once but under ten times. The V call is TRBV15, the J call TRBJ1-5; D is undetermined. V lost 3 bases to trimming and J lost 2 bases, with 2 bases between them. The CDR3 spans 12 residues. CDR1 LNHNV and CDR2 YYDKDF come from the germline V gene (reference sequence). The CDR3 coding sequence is TGTGCCACCAGCAGTGGCAATCAGCCCCAGCATTTT. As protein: CATSSGNQPQHF.

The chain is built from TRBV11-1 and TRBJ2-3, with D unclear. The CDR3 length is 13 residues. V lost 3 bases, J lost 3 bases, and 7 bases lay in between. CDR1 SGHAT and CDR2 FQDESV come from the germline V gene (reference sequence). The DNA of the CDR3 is TGTGCCAGCAGCTTCGAGGAAACAGATACGCAGTATTTT. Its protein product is CASSFEETDTQYF.

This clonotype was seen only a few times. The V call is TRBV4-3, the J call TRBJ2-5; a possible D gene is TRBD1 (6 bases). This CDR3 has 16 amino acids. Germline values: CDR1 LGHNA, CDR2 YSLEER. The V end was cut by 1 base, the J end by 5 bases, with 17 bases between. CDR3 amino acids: CASSQVSSWGRETQYF. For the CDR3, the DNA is TGCGCCAGCAGCCAAGTCTCCTCCTGGGGGCGGGAGACCCAGTACTTC.

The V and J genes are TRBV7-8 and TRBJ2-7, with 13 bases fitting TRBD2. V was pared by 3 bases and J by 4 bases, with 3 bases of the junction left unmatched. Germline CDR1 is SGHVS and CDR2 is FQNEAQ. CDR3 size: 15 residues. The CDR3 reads CASSLGLAGKYEQYF. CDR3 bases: TGTGCCAGCAGCTTGGGACTAGCGGGAAAATACGAGCAGTACTTC.

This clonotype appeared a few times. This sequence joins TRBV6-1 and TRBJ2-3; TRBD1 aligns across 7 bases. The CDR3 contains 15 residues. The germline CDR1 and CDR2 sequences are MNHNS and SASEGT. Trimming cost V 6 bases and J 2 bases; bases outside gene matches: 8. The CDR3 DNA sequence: TGTGCCAGCAGATTCTCCGGGACAGCCACAGATACGCAGTATTTT. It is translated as CASRFSGTATDTQYF.

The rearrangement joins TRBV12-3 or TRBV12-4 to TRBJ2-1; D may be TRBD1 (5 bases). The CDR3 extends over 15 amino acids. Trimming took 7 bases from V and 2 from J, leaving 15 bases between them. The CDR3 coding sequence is TGTGCCAGCAATCTCCTCCAGGGTCCCTACAATGAGCAGTTCTTC. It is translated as CASNLLQGPYNEQFF.

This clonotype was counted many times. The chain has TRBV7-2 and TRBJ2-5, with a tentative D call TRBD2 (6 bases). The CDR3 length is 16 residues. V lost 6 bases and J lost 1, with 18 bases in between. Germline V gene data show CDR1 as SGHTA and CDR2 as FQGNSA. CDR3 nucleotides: TGTGCCAGCAGACCTAGGATGGCGGGAAGCCAAGAGACCCAGTACTTC. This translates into CASRPRMAGSQETQYF.

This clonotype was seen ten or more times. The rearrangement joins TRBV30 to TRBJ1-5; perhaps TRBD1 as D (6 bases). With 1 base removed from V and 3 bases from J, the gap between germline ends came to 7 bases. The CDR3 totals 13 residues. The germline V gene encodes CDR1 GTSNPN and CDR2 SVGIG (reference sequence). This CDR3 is CAWSGDTNQPQHF. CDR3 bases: TGTGCCTGGAGTGGGGACACCAATCAGCCCCAGCATTTT.

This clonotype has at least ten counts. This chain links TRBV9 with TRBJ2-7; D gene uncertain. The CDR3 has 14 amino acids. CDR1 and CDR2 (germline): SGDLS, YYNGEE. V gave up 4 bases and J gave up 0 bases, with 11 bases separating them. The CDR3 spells CASSPGSSSYEQYF. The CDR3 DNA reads TGTGCCAGCAGCCCGGGCTCCAGCTCCTACGAGCAGTACTTC.

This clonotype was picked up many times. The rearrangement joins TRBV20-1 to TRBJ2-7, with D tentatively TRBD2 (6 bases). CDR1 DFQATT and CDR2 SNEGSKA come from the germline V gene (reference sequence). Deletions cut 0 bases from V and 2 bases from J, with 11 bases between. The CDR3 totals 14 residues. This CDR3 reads CSARDLAGTYEQYF. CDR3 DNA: TGCAGTGCTAGAGACCTGGCGGGGACCTACGAGCAGTACTTC.

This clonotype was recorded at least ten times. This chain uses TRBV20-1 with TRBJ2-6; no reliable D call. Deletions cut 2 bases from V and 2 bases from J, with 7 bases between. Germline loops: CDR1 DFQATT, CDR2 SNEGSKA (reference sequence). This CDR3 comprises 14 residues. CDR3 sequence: CSARPSPGANVLTF. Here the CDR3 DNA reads TGCAGTGCTAGACCCTCCCCTGGGGCCAACGTCCTGACTTTC.

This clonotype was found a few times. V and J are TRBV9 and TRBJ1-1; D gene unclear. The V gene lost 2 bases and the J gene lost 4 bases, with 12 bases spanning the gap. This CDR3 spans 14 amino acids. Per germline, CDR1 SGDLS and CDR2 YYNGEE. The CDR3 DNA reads TGTGCCAGCAGCGTTGATGACGGAACCACTGAAGCTTTCTTT. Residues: CASSVDDGTTEAFF.

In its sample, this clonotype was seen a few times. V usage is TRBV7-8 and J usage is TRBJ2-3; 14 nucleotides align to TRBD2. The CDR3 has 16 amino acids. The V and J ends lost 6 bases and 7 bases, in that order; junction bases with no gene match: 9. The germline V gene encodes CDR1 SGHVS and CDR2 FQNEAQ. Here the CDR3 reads CASRQGTSGSKNTQYF. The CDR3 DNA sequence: TGTGCCAGCAGGCAGGGGACTAGCGGGAGTAAGAATACGCAGTATTTT.

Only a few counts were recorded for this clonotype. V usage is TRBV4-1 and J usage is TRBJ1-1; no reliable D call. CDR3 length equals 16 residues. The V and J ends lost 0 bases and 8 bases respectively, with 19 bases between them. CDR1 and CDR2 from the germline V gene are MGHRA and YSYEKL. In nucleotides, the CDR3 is TGCGCCAGCAGCCAAGATTCTGCGCCAGGAAAAAGAGAAGCTTTCTTT. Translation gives CASSQDSAPGKREAFF.

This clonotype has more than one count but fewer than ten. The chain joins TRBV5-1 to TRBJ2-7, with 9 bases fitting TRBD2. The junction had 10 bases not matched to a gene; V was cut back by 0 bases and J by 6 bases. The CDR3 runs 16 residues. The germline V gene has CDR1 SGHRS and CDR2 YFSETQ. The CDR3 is CASSLGVAGVNREQYF. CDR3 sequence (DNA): TGCGCCAGCAGCTTGGGGGTAGCGGGAGTAAACCGCGAGCAGTACTTC.

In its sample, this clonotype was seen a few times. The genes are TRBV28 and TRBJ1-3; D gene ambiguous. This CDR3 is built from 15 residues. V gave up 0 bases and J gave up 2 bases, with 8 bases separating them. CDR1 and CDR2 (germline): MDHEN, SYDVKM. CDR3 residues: CASSLWTLAGNTIYF. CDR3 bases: TGTGCCAGCAGTTTATGGACATTAGCTGGAAACACCATATATTTT.

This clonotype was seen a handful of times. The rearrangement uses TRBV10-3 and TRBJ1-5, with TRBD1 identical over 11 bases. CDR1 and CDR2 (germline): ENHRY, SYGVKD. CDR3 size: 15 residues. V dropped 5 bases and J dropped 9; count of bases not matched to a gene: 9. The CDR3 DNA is TGTGCCATCAGTCCGGGACAGGGGGGGAGTGGGCCCCAGCATTTT. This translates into CAISPGQGGSGPQHF.

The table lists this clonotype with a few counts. The CDR3 DNA is TGTGCCAGCAGTTTATGGAGACTAGCGGACACCGGGGAGCTGTTTTTT. Residues: CASSLWRLADTGELFF. This sequence joins TRBV28 and TRBJ2-2, with TRBD2 matching over 9 bases. Germline values: CDR1 MDHEN, CDR2 SYDVKM. Trimming cost V 0 bases and J 3 bases; bases outside gene matches: 2. This CDR3 comprises 16 residues.

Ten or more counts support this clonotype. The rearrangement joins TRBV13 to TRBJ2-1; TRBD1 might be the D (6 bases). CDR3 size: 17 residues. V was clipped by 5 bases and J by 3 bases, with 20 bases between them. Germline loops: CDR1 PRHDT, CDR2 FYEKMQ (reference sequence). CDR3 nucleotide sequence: TGTGCCAGCAGCCCCAGGACAGAGCGGCCTTTCTACAATGAGCAGTTCTTC. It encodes CASSPRTERPFYNEQFF. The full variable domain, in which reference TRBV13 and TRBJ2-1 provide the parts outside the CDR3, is AAGVIQSPRHLIKEKRETATLKCYPIPRHDTVYWYQQGPGQDPQFLISFYEKMQSDKGSIPDRFSAQQFSDYHSELNMSSLELGDSALYFCASSPRTERPFYNEQFFGPGTRLTVL.

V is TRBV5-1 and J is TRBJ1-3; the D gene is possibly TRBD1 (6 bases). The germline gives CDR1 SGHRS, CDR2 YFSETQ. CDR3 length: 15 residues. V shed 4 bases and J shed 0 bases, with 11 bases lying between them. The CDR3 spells CASSQTGSSGNTIYF. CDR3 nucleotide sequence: TGCGCCAGCAGCCAGACAGGTTCCTCTGGAAACACCATATATTTT.

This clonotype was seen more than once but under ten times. The CDR3 region is CASSYTGGNNEKLFF. DNA of the CDR3: TGCGCCAGCAGCTACACAGGGGGAAATAATGAAAAACTGTTTTTT. The J gene is TRBJ1-4, the V gene TRBV5-1; 8 bases map to TRBD1. Unmatched junction bases numbered 5, after V lost 3 bases and J lost 4 bases. The germline V gene encodes CDR1 SGHRS and CDR2 YFSETQ. The CDR3 sequence is 15 residues long.

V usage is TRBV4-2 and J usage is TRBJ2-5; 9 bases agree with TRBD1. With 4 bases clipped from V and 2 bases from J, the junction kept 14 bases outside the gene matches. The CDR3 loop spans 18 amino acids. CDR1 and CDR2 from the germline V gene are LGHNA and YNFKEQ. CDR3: CASSPKGRTGDPQETQYF. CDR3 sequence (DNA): TGTGCCAGCAGCCCCAAAGGGAGGACAGGGGACCCTCAAGAGACCCAGTACTTC.

The CDR3 DNA sequence: TGTGCCAGCCACCATGGTGGCTCCTACAATGAGCAGTTCTTC. This sequence encodes CASHHGGSYNEQFF. This chain connects TRBV19 to TRBJ2-1, with D uncertain. The CDR3 sequence is 14 residues long. The germline V gene has CDR1 LNHDA and CDR2 SQIVND (reference sequence). Trimming removed 9 bases from V and 0 bases from J, with 12 bases in between.

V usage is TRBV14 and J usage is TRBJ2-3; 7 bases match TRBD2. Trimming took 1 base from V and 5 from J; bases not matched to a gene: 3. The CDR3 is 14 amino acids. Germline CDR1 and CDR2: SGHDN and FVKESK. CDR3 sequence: CASSQVAGVDTQYF. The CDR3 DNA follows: TGTGCCAGCAGCCAAGTGGCGGGAGTAGATACGCAGTATTTT.

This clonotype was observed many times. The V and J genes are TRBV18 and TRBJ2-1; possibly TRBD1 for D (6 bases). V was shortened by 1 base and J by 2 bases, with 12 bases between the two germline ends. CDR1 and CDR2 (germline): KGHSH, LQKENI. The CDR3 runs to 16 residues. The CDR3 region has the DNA TGTGCCAGCTCACCACTGGCAGGGGTCACCTACAATGAGCAGTTCTTC. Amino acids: CASSPLAGVTYNEQFF.

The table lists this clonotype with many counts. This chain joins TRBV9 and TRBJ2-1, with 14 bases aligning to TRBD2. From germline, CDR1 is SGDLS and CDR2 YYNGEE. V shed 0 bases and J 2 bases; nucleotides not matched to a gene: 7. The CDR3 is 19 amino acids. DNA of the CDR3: TGTGCCAGCAGCGTAGACGGACTAGCGGGAGGAGGAACCTACAATGAGCAGTTCTTC. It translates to CASSVDGLAGGGTYNEQFF.

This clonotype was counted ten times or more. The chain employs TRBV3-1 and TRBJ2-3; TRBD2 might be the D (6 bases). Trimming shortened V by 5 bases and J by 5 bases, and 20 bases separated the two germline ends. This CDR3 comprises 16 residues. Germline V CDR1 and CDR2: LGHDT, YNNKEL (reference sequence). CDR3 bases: TGTGCCAGCAGCACTTATGACTGGTCGGAGGGAGATACGCAGTATTTT. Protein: CASSTYDWSEGDTQYF.

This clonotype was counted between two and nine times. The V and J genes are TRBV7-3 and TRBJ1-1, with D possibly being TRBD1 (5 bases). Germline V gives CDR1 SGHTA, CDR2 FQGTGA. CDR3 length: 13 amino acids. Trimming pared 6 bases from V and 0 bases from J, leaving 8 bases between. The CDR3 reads CASREGMNTEAFF. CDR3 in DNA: TGTGCCAGCAGGGAGGGGATGAACACTGAAGCTTTCTTT.

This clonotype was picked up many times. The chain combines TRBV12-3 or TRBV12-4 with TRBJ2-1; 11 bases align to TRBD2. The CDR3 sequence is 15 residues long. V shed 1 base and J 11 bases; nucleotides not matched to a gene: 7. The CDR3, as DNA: TGTGCCAGCAGTTTAGATTCCCTAGCGGGAGGCAAGCAGTTCTTC. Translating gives CASSLDSLAGGKQFF.

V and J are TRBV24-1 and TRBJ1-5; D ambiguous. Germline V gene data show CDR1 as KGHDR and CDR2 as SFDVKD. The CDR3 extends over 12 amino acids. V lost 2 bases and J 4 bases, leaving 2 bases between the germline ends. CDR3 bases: TGTGCCACCAGTGATTATAATCAGCCCCAGCATTTT. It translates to CATSDYNQPQHF.

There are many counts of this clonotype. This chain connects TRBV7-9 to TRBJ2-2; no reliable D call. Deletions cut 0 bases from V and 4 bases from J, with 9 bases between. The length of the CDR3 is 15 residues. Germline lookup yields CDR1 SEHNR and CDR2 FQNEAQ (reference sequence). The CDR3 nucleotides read TGTGCCAGCAGCTTAGCGAACAGCGTCACCGGGGAGCTGTTTTTT. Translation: CASSLANSVTGELFF.